The 2 T cell receptor beta chains reported below all come from one sample, sequenced in a study of PD-L1 blockade in urothelial cancer. Sample time point: pretreatment peripheral blood. Using immunoSEQ multiplex PCR, the repertoire was profiled, and TCRdb retains in-frame clones only, with some absent. The repertoire has under 70,000 clones, 75% to 85% of them found once; the top ten carry about 1.6%. The specimen comprised PBMCs, sampled around atezolizumab (anti-PD-L1) treatment. The receptors shown here come from a man aged 70-80 years with urothelial cancer.

V is TRBV14 and J is TRBJ2-7; D possibly corresponds to TRBD2 (5 bases). CDR1 is SGHDN and CDR2 is FVKESK in the germline V gene. The CDR3 loop spans 15 amino acids. V was pared by 1 base and J by 0 bases, with 10 bases between. As DNA, the CDR3 is TGTGCCAGCAGCCAAGGGACGGGGAGCTCCTACGAGCAGTACTTC. Translation gives CASSQGTGSSYEQYF.

There are a few counts of this clone. The chain uses TRBV7-2 and TRBJ2-7, with D tentatively TRBD2 (6 bases). CDR3 length equals 13 residues. Trimming removed 3 bases from V and 1 base from J, with 7 bases in between. Germline lookup yields CDR1 SGHTA and CDR2 FQGNSA. The CDR3 loop reads CASSFGGSYEQYF. CDR3 DNA: TGTGCCAGCAGCTTTGGAGGGTCCTACGAGCAGTACTTC.